This T cell receptor (beta chain) was documented in a study of blood T cell repertoires in COVID-19. The repertoire was sequenced with immunoSEQ multiplex PCR; TCRdb's copy has only in-frame clones and lacks some. The table lists 80,000 to 95,000 clones, about 91% of them singletons. This CDR3 region has 16 residues. Germline loops: CDR1 MNHNS, CDR2 SASEGT. V lost 2 bases and J 7 bases, leaving 15 bases between the germline ends. Specimen: peripheral blood. The V and J genes are TRBV6-1 and TRBJ1-6; the D is unclear. The sequence was obtained from a human donor with active COVID-19. The donor label of this sample is uncertain. The CDR3 region is CASSESFPPGNSPLHF. CDR3 sequence (DNA): TGTGCCAGCAGTGAAAGTTTTCCGCCGGGAAATTCACCCCTCCACTTT.